This T cell receptor beta chain derives from a study of patients and donors after allogeneic stem cell transplantation. Trimming took off 6 bases at V and 7 bases at J, with 9 bases between the two ends. CDR1 and CDR2 (germline): MNHEY, SMNVEV (reference sequence). The CDR3 spans 12 residues. Using its own MiXCR run on the RT-PCR reads, TCRdb lists one record per CDR3 protein. The sample lists approximately 200,000 distinct CDR3 sequences; approximately 41% were seen once. This clonotype appeared a few times. The specimen sequenced was blood, either unsorted or a sorted T cell fraction (not recorded which). J is TRBJ2-2 and V is TRBV27, with D uncertain. The sequence came from a human donor who was either an allogeneic HSCT recipient or a stem cell or donor lymphocyte infusion donor (not recorded which). It is not recorded whose cells these are; they may come from a transplant donor. The CDR3 is CASREYYGELFF. The CDR3 region has the DNA TGTGCCAGCAGAGAGTACTACGGGGAGCTGTTTTTT.